The 8 T cell receptor beta chains in this list originate from one sample, sequenced in a study of blood T cell repertoires in COVID-19. The repertoire was sequenced with immunoSEQ multiplex PCR; TCRdb's copy has only in-frame clones and lacks some. Of fewer than 350,000 clones in the sample, 70% to 90% were seen once. The sequencing sample was made of PBMCs or T cells enriched from blood (not recorded which). These receptors all come from a young woman who had recovered from COVID-19.

J is TRBJ1-2 and V is TRBV19; D is possibly TRBD1 (6 bases). In germline, CDR1 is LNHDA, CDR2 SQIVND (reference sequence). CDR3 length equals 14 residues. V lost 5 bases to trimming and J lost 7 bases, with 17 bases between them. CDR3 amino acids: CASSGRTALSGYTF. The CDR3 DNA reads as TGTGCCAGTAGTGGGCGGACAGCTTTGTCTGGCTACACCTTC.

The chain has TRBV7-2 and TRBJ2-6; no clear D. CDR1 is SGHTA, CDR2 FQGNSA, per germline. The CDR3 is 15 amino acids. The V end lost 2 bases, the J end lost 0 bases, and 5 bases lay between the germline ends. Written as DNA, the CDR3 is TGTGCCAGCAGCTTACAGGCCTCTGGGGCCAACGTCCTGACTTTC. It translates to CASSLQASGANVLTF.

This clone was observed once. This CDR3 reads CASSSGRADTGELFF. CDR3 sequence (DNA): TGTGCCAGCAGCTCCGGGAGGGCGGACACCGGGGAGCTGTTTTTT. V gene TRBV5-4 combines with J gene TRBJ2-2; 8 positions agree with TRBD2. CDR3 length equals 15 residues. Germline assignment: CDR1 SGHNT and CDR2 YYREEE (reference sequence). The J segment lost 3 bases and the V segment lost 3 bases, leaving 4 bases of the junction unmatched. Complete variable domain (other parts from reference TRBV5-4 and TRBJ2-2): ETGVTQSPTHLIKTRGQQVTLRCSSQSGHNTVSWYQQALGQGPQFIFQYYREEENGRGNFPPRFSGLQFPNYSSELNVNALELDDSALYLCASSSGRADTGELFFGEGSRLTVL.

With respect to this clone: In the same sample, other DNA sequences code for this CDR3. This chain links TRBV27 with TRBJ2-7; D call uncertain. Germline V gene lookup returns CDR1 MNHEY and CDR2 SMNVEV (reference sequence). CDR3 length: 12 residues. The germline V and J ends were trimmed by 5 bases and 7 bases, with 12 bases remaining between them. CDR3 in amino acids: CASSLPGREQYF. CDR3 in DNA: TGTGCCAGCAGTCTCCCGGGTCGAGAGCAGTACTTC.

The chain combines TRBV18 with TRBJ2-7, with 9 bases fitting TRBD1. The CDR3 has 17 amino acids. Trimming at V came to 0 bases and at J to 1 base, leaving 7 bases not matched to a gene. In germline, CDR1 is KGHSH, CDR2 LQKENI. The CDR3 sequence: CASSPPVGTGSSYEQYF. The CDR3 DNA reads TGTGCCAGCTCACCACCGGTGGGGACAGGGTCGTCCTACGAGCAGTACTTC.

The chain uses TRBV7-2 and TRBJ2-1; TRBD2 agrees at 8 bases. CDR3 length equals 17 residues. Germline CDR1 is SGHTA and CDR2 is FQGNSA. V dropped 1 base and J dropped 4; count of bases not matched to a gene: 9. Written as DNA, the CDR3 is TGTGCCAGCAGCTTAGGCTCCGCGGGGGGTTCATACAATGAGCAGTTCTTC. It codes for CASSLGSAGGSYNEQFF.

The V gene is TRBV7-3, the J gene TRBJ2-2, with D possibly being TRBD2 (6 bases). V lost 1 base to trimming and J lost 1 base, with 7 bases between them. The CDR3 has 15 amino acids. The germline V gene encodes CDR1 SGHTA and CDR2 FQGTGA. CDR3 region: CASSLRGVNTGELFF. CDR3 nucleotides: TGTGCCAGCAGCTTAAGGGGGGTGAACACCGGGGAGCTGTTTTTT.

The J gene is TRBJ2-7, the V gene TRBV9; 7 nucleotides agree with TRBD2. V gave up 3 bases and J gave up 5 bases; unmatched junction bases: 2. The CDR3 covers 12 residues. Germline CDR1 is SGDLS and CDR2 is YYNGEE. The CDR3 spells CASSGSGDEQYF. CDR3 sequence (DNA): TGTGCCAGCAGCGGGAGCGGGGACGAGCAGTACTTC.